The clone carrying this T cell receptor beta chain has only a few counts. This sample was included in a study of Graves' ophthalmopathy and Graves' hyperthyroidism. Stable hyperthyroid donors showed no ophthalmopathy during 18 months follow-up. The CDR3 extends over 14 amino acids. Trimming took 0 bases from V and 1 from J, leaving 6 bases between them. Per the germline V gene, CDR1 is ENHRY and CDR2 is SYGVKD. Using RNA transcripts, the TCR beta CDR3 regions were amplified. HTBI-primed RT-PCR formed the first round, and a multiplex PCR formed the second. TCRdb independently ran MiXCR on the multiplex PCR reads; one entry per CDR3 protein. The sample has 300,000 to 500,000 distinct CDR3 sequences, 15% seen once.

The source material was peripheral blood. This chain uses TRBV10-3 with TRBJ1-1, with D perhaps TRBD1 (5 bases). The origin of this receptor is a woman aged 18-35 years with stable Graves' hyperthyroidism. The CDR3 DNA reads as TGTGCCATCAGTGAGTCTGGGGGGAACACTGAAGCTTTCTTT. Translated: CAISESGGNTEAFF.